The present TCR beta chain was sequenced within a study of blood T cell repertoires in COVID-19. V lost 4 bases to trimming and J lost 5 bases; unmatched junction nucleotides: 16. The germline V gene encodes CDR1 LGHDT and CDR2 YNNKEL (reference sequence). The CDR3 extends over 20 amino acids. In the authors' methods: Reference gene primers were amplified, and this amplification served to estimate nucleated cell counts. Sequencing was performed with immunoSEQ multiplex PCR; in TCRdb, only in-frame clones are kept and a portion is missing. V, J and clone size are taken as reported in that table, and D and trimming were inferred from the DNA itself. Here the sample spans 40,000 to 65,000 clones, approximately 82% being singletons.

This sequence originates from a human donor in a cohort sampled during active COVID-19. The rearrangement joins TRBV3-1 (or the pseudogene TRBV3-2) to TRBJ2-5; 16 nucleotides match TRBD2. Sequences were obtained from peripheral blood. The CDR3: CASSPPTGLAGGPRKETQYF. The DNA of the CDR3 is TGTGCCAGCAGCCCCCCCACGGGACTAGCGGGAGGGCCCCGTAAGGAGACCCAGTACTTC.